This TCR beta chain was documented in a study of monozygotic twins with inflammatory bowel disease. Details on this clonotype: Its matching antigen is unknown.

TCRdb re-called the 5' RACE reads and catalogs CDR3 proteins one per entry, DNA excluded. The listing contains a few hundred thousand distinct CDR3 sequences. Study-level findings and limits: Repertoire similarity did not separate concordant from discordant twins, possibly from limited power. Telling different T cell subtypes apart from each other was not possible. With others, IBD patients shared fewer clonotypes than healthy twins did, especially with disease activity.

This CDR3 spans 14 amino acids. Germline V CDR1 and CDR2: LGHNA, YNFKEQ. V usage is TRBV4-2 and J usage is TRBJ1-1; the TCRdb call, TRBD1, lacks DNA for checking. The source is a human donor with ulcerative colitis or Crohn's disease, or a healthy co-twin of an affected twin (not recorded which). Material: blood. The CDR3: CASSFDRGNTEAFF.